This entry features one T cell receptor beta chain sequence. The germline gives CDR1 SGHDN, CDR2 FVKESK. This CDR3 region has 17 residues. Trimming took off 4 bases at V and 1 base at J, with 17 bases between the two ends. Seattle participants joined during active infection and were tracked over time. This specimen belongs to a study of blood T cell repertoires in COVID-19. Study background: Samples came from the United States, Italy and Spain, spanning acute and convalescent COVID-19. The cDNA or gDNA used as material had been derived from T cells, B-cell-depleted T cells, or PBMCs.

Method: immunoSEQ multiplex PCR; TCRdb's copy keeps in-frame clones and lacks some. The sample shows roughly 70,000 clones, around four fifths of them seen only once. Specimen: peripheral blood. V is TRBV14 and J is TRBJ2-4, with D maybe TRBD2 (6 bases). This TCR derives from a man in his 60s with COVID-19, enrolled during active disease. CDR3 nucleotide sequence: TGTGCCAGCAGCCCAATGGGACTGACTGAGGCCAAAAACATTCAGTACTTC. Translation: CASSPMGLTEAKNIQYF.